The present T cell receptor (beta chain) was sequenced within a study of T cell responses to AZD1222 COVID-19 vaccine. Sequencing was performed with immunoSEQ multiplex PCR; in TCRdb, only in-frame clones are kept and a portion is missing. The table shows some 130,000 clones, with around 93% occurring only once. The germline V and J ends were trimmed by 3 bases and 5 bases, with 8 bases remaining between them. This CDR3 contains 13 residues. The germline V gene encodes CDR1 SEHNR and CDR2 FQNEAQ (reference sequence). This sample comprised peripheral blood, obtained 28 days after the second AZD1222 dose. The V call is TRBV7-9, the J call TRBJ1-5; D gene uncertain. The sequence came from an adult who received the AZD1222 COVID-19 vaccine. CDR3 sequence (DNA): TGTGCCAGCAGCTTGTCACAAGATCAGCCCCAGCATTTT. This translates into CASSLSQDQPQHF.